The next 15 T cell receptor beta chains were all read from a single sample in a study of vaccination and CD4 T cells after COVID-19. Indicated treatment: approximately nine-day PBMC culture with coronavirus spike peptide pools or control peptides (ViraFEST assay). The antigens for these receptors are not known. Cultured CD4+ T cell DNA underwent sequencing with the Oncomine TCR Beta short-read assay. TCRdb reanalysed the PCR reads using MiXCR and keeps one entry per CDR3 protein. The sample lists over 9,000 distinct CDR3 sequences; about 45% were seen once. Sequencing was done on a sample of CD4+ T cells from blood, cultured in vitro. The receptors come from a human donor who had recovered from COVID-19.

V usage is TRBV30 and J usage is TRBJ1-1; 7 bases align to TRBD1. The V and J ends lost 0 bases and 5 bases, in that order; junction bases with no gene match: 6. The CDR3 is 14 residues long. In germline, CDR1 is GTSNPN, CDR2 SVGIG (reference sequence). The CDR3 reads CAWSVLQGGTEAFF. CDR3 coding DNA: TGTGCCTGGAGTGTCCTCCAGGGGGGTACTGAAGCTTTCTTT.

This rearrangement joins TRBV30 to TRBJ1-2; unclear D gene. The CDR3 extends over 12 amino acids. Trimming removed 7 bases from V and 3 bases from J, with 12 bases in between. Germline CDR1 GTSNPN, CDR2 SVGIG (reference sequence). The CDR3 DNA follows: TGTGCCTCCGGAGGGATCTACTATGGCTACACCTTC. Protein sequence: CASGGIYYGYTF.

Only a few counts were recorded for this clonotype. The chain joins TRBV2 to TRBJ2-5; D is uncertain. Judging by the DNA end, TRBJ2-7 fits better; the J call may be wrong. CDR3 size: 11 residues. CDR1 is SNHLY, CDR2 FYNNEI, per germline. The CDR3 DNA reads TGTGCCAGCAGTGACCACTACGAGCAGTACTTC. Protein sequence: CASSDHYEQYF.

The chain combines TRBV11-3 with TRBJ1-1, with D hard to call. Germline assignment: CDR1 SGHNT and CDR2 YENEEA. The V end lost 1 base, the J end lost 0 bases, and 9 bases lay between the germline ends. The CDR3 spans 15 residues. The CDR3 DNA reads TGTGCCAGCAGCTTAGTAGGCGGCCTGAACACTGAAGCTTTCTTT. Residues: CASSLVGGLNTEAFF. The full variable domain, completed using reference TRBV11-3 and TRBJ1-1, is EAGVVQSPRYKIIEKKQPVAFWCNPISGHNTLYWYLQNLGQGPELLIRYENEEAVDDSQLPKDRFSAERLKGVDSTLKIQPAELGDSAVYLCASSLVGGLNTEAFFGQGTRLTVV.

The chain couples TRBV7-6 to TRBJ1-5; D call uncertain. The V gene's germline CDR1 is SGHVS and CDR2 FNYEAQ. V shed 1 base and J shed 3 bases, with 16 bases lying between them. CDR3 size: 17 residues. DNA of the CDR3: TGTGCCAGCAGCTTAGGGGTCTCGGGCAGTATCAATCAGCCCCAGCATTTT. Its translation: CASSLGVSGSINQPQHF.

The chain combines TRBV7-6 with TRBJ2-3; 7 nucleotides match TRBD1. Unmatched junction bases numbered 13, after V lost 5 bases and J lost 5 bases. Germline assignment: CDR1 SGHVS and CDR2 FNYEAQ. This CDR3 region has 16 residues. In nucleotides, the CDR3 is TGTGCCAGCAGCCCCCGAGGGGACAGTGGGGGAGATACGCAGTATTTT. Translated: CASSPRGDSGGDTQYF.

This sequence joins TRBV5-6 and TRBJ2-5; 7 nucleotides line up with TRBD2. Trimming took 4 bases from V and 4 from J; bases not matched to a gene: 10. Germline assignment: CDR1 SGHDT and CDR2 YYEEEE. This CDR3 has 15 residues. The CDR3 DNA reads TGTGCCAGCAGCCGGGACGGCGGGAGTAGAGAGACCCAGTACTTC. Encoded protein: CASSRDGGSRETQYF.

The rearrangement uses TRBV2 and TRBJ1-1; 7 bases match TRBD1. The CDR3 totals 12 residues. The V and J ends lost 6 bases and 8 bases, in that order; junction bases with no gene match: 6. Germline CDR1 is SNHLY and CDR2 is FYNNEI. The CDR3 protein is CASRRQGTEAFF. The CDR3 DNA reads TGTGCCAGCAGGAGACAGGGAACCGAAGCTTTCTTT.

The rearrangement joins TRBV11-2 to TRBJ1-2; 8 positions match TRBD1. V gave up 5 bases and J gave up 8 bases; unmatched junction bases: 10. Germline CDR1 is SGHAT and CDR2 is FQNNGV. This CDR3 comprises 14 residues. CDR3 sequence: CASSQVKTGEGYTF. CDR3 nucleotide sequence: TGTGCCAGCAGCCAAGTTAAGACAGGGGAAGGCTACACCTTC.

This chain uses TRBV4-1 with TRBJ1-2; tentative D call: TRBD1 (6 bases). V was shortened by 1 base and J by 2 bases, with 14 bases between the two germline ends. The CDR3 is 16 amino acids. Germline CDR1 reads MGHRA; CDR2 reads YSYEKL. The CDR3 loop reads CASSQGRLRGNYGYTF. Here the CDR3 DNA reads TGCGCCAGCAGCCAAGGCAGACTCAGGGGAAACTATGGCTACACCTTC.

The V call is TRBV20-1, the J call TRBJ1-2, with D perhaps matching TRBD1 (6 bases). Trimming took 6 bases from V and 3 from J, leaving 23 bases between them. Germline-derived CDR1 and CDR2 are DFQATT and SNEGSKA (reference sequence). The CDR3 is 16 amino acids. CDR3: CSAILAQGLVDYGYTF. The DNA of the CDR3 is TGCAGTGCCATTCTCGCACAGGGACTGGTGGACTATGGCTACACCTTC.

This chain joins TRBV7-8 and TRBJ2-2, with 9 nucleotides matching TRBD2. The germline gives CDR1 SGHVS, CDR2 FQNEAQ. J lost 6 bases, V lost 1 base, and 9 bases had no gene match. CDR3 length: 17 residues. DNA for the CDR3: TGTGCCAGCAGCTTAGTGGCGGGGGGGCCTGGAGCCGGGGAGCTGTTTTTT. This encodes CASSLVAGGPGAGELFF.

This clonotype showed up just a few times. V and J are TRBV12-3 or TRBV12-4 and TRBJ1-2, with TRBD1 identical over 9 bases. After removal of 7 bases from V and 8 bases from J, the junction contained 8 bases not matched to a gene. The CDR3 loop spans 13 amino acids. The CDR3 DNA is TGTGCCAGCACCCTACAGGGGGCGGGCGGCTACACCTTC. Translating gives CASTLQGAGGYTF.

J is TRBJ2-3 and V is TRBV5-1; no firm D call. The length of the CDR3 is 13 residues. Looked up from germline, CDR1 is SGHRS and CDR2 is YFSETQ. V lost 7 bases and J lost 6, with 15 bases in between. The CDR3 here is CASCPRLGDTQYF. CDR3 DNA sequence: TGCGCCAGCTGCCCCAGACTGGGCGATACGCAGTATTTT. The whole variable domain, filled in from reference TRBV5-1 and TRBJ2-3, reads KAGVTQTPRYLIKTRGQQVTLSCSPISGHRSVSWYQQTPGQGLQFLFEYFSETQRNKGNFPGRFSGRQFSNSRSEMNVSTLELGDSALYLCASCPRLGDTQYFGPGTRLTVL.

For the CDR3, the DNA is TGTGCCAGCTCACCACAAGGGGACTATAATTCACCCCTCCACTTT. Its protein product is CASSPQGDYNSPLHF. This chain links TRBV18 with TRBJ1-6; the D gene is possibly TRBD1 (5 bases). The CDR3 has 15 residues. V dropped 1 base and J dropped 3 bases, with 7 bases sitting between them. Germline CDR1 and CDR2: KGHSH and LQKENI.